This record covers a single TCR beta chain. This entry belongs to a study of Ad26.COV2.S vaccination and SARS-CoV-2 variants. On the study more broadly: Administration of Ad26.COV2.S was intramuscular, either once or twice 56 days apart.

Treatment indicated: roughly 19 received Ad26.COV2.S at low or high dose, single or two shots; five or six received placebo; per-sample allocation not given. The samples date from day 63 after the first vaccine or placebo injection. The CDR3 is 14 residues long. V was clipped by 6 bases and J by 2 bases; unmatched bases: 7. Per germline, CDR1 KGHSH and CDR2 LQKENI. Data came from immunoSEQ multiplex PCR; TCRdb stores just in-frame clones and leaves some out. Of 350,000 to 500,000 clones listed, 90% were seen once; the top ten hold more than 9%. The chain carries TRBV18 and TRBJ2-7, with 7 bases identical to TRBD1. The source of this sequence is a person between 18 and 60 years old who received the Ad26.COV2.S COVID-19 vaccine or a placebo. This sample comprised peripheral blood, obtained in a trial of Ad26.COV2.S vaccine versus placebo. The CDR3 region is CASSNGQDAYEQYF. The CDR3 bases are TGTGCCAGCTCCAACGGACAGGATGCCTACGAGCAGTACTTC.